Described below is a single T cell receptor beta chain sequence and its context. What it recognizes is unknown. This record belongs to a study of CD8 T cells in ankylosing spondylitis. General study results and limits: A motif in TCR beta, a set of roughly 8 highly homologous variants, appeared characteristic of ankylosing spondylitis blood. The study looked at matched synovial fluid samples from ankylosing spondylitis patients. Disease-linked clones were reported to be significantly enriched there. Disease-linked clones displayed a CD8+ phenotype and appeared relatively rarely in peripheral blood.

It was by quantitative 5'-RACE with molecular barcodes that TCR beta libraries were made. TCRdb called the 5' RACE reads again in MiXCR, with one record for every CDR3 protein. The table records over 600,000 distinct CDR3 sequences, around 20% of them present only once. Germline V gene sequence: CDR1 LNHDA, CDR2 SQIVND (reference sequence). This CDR3 contains 13 residues. V lost 6 bases and J lost 3, with 11 bases in between. The chain recombines TRBV19 with TRBJ1-1, with a possible D match to TRBD1 (6 bases). The TCR originated in a male donor with ankylosing spondylitis. Source material: blood, either unsorted or a sorted T cell fraction (not recorded which). CDR3 in DNA: TGTGCCAGTAGACAGGGAGTGCACACTGAAGCTTTCTTT. It specifies CASRQGVHTEAFF.